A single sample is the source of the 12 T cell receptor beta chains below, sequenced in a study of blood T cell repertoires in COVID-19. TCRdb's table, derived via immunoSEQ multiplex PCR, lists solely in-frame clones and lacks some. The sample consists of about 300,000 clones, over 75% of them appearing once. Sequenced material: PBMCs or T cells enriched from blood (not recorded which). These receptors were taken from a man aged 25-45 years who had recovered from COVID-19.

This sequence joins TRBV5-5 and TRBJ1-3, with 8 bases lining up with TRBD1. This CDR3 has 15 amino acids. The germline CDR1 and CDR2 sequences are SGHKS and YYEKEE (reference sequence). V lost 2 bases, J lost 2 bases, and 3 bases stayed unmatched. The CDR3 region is CASSFADRAGNTIYF. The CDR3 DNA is TGTGCCAGCAGCTTTGCGGACAGGGCTGGAAACACCATATATTTT.

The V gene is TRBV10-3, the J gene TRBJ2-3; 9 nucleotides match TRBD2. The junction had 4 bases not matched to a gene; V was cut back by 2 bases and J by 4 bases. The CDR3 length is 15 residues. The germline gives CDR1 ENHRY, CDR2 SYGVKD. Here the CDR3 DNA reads TGTGCCATCAGTGAGCGTAGCGGGGGCCCAGATACGCAGTATTTT. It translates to CAISERSGGPDTQYF.

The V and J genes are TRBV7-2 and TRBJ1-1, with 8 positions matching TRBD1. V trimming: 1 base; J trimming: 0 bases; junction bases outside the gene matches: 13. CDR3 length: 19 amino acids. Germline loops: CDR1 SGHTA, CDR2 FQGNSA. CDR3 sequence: CASSLGQETGVHMNTEAFF. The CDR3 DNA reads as TGTGCCAGCAGCTTAGGTCAGGAGACAGGGGTCCACATGAACACTGAAGCTTTCTTT. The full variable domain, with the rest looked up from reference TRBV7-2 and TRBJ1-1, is GAGVSQSPSNKVTEKGKDVELRCDPISGHTALYWYRQSLGQGLEFLIYFQGNSAPDKSGLPSDRFSAERTGGSVSTLTIQRTQQEDSAVYLCASSLGQETGVHMNTEAFFGQGTRLTVV.

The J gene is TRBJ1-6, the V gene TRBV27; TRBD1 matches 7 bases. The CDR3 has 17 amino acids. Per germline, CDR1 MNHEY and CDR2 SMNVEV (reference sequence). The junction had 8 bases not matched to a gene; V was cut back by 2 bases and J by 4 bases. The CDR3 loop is CASSLRITQGYNSPLHF. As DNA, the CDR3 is TGTGCCAGCAGTTTACGCATAACACAGGGGTATAATTCACCCCTCCACTTT.

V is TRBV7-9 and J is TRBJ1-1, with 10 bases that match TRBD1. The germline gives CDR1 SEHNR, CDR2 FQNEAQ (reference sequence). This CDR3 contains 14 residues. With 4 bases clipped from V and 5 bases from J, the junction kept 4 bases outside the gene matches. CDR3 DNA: TGTGCCAGCAGCTCGGGACAGGGGTCGACTGAAGCTTTCTTT. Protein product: CASSSGQGSTEAFF.

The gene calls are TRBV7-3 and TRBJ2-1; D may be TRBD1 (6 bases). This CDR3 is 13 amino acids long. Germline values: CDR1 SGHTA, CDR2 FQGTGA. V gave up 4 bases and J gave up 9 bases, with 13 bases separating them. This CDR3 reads CASSSTGFVEQFF. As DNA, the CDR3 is TGTGCCAGCAGCTCCACAGGGTTCGTTGAGCAGTTCTTC.

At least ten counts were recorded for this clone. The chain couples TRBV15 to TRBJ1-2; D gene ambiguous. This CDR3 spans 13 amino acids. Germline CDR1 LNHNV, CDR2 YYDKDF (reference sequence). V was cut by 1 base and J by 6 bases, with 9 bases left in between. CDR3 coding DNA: TGTGCCACCAGCAGAGGAGGGCCCAATGGCTACACCTTC. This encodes CATSRGGPNGYTF. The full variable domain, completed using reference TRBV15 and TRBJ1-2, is DAMVIQNPRYQVTQFGKPVTLSCSQTLNHNVMYWYQQKSSQAPKLLFHYYDKDFNNEADTPDNFQSRRPNTSFCFLDIRSPGLGDTAMYLCATSRGGPNGYTFGSGTRLTVV.

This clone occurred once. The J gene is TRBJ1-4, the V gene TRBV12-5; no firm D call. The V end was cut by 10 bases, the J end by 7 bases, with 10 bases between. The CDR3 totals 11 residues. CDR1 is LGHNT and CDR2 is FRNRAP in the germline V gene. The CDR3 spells CATSGSEKLFF. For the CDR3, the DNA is TGTGCTACCTCAGGAAGTGAAAAACTGTTTTTT.

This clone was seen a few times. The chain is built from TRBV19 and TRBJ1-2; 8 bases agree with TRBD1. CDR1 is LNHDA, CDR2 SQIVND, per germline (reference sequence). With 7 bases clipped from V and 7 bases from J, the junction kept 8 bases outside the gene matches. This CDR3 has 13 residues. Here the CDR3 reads CASNRQGTSGYTF. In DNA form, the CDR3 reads TGTGCCAGTAATCGACAGGGGACGTCTGGCTACACCTTC.

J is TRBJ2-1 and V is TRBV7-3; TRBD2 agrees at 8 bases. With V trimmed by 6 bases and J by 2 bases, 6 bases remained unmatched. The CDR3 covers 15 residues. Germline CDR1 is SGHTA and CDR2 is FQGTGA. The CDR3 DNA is TGTGCCAGCAGTGAAGGGACTAGTCCCTACAATGAGCAGTTCTTC. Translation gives CASSEGTSPYNEQFF.

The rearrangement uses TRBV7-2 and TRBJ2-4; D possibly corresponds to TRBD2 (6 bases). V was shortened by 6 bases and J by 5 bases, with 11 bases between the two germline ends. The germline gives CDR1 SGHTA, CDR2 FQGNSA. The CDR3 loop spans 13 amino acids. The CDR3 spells CASRGTGENIQYF. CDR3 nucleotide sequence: TGTGCCAGCAGGGGGACTGGGGAAAACATTCAGTACTTC. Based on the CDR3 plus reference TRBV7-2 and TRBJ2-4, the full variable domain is GAGVSQSPSNKVTEKGKDVELRCDPISGHTALYWYRQSLGQGLEFLIYFQGNSAPDKSGLPSDRFSAERTGGSVSTLTIQRTQQEDSAVYLCASRGTGENIQYFGAGTRLSVL.

CDR3: CASSFDRGEQYF. The CDR3 bases are TGTGCCAGCAGTTTCGACAGGGGCGAGCAGTACTTC. This sequence joins TRBV11-3 and TRBJ2-7, with 8 bases that match TRBD1. This CDR3 region has 12 residues. CDR1 and CDR2 (germline): SGHNT, YENEEA. Trimming took 6 bases from V and 6 from J; bases not matched to a gene: 4. The entire variable domain, with the rest obtained from reference TRBV11-3 and TRBJ2-7, is as follows: EAGVVQSPRYKIIEKKQPVAFWCNPISGHNTLYWYLQNLGQGPELLIRYENEEAVDDSQLPKDRFSAERLKGVDSTLKIQPAELGDSAVYLCASSFDRGEQYFGPGTRLTVT.